The clone carrying this TCR beta chain is called medium-sized based on its frequency. Its specificity is not known. Read data end 3 residues before the CDR3 end; the end is taken from the germline J gene. The data derive from a study of T cell clonality in common variable immunodeficiency. The repertoire was sequenced with immunoSEQ multiplex PCR; TCRdb's copy has only in-frame clones and lacks some. This sample's table has about 7,800 clones. Germline assignment: CDR1 MNHEY and CDR2 SMNVEV (reference sequence). CDR3 length: 13 residues. Trimming cost V 4 bases and J 8 bases; bases outside gene matches: 5. Study observations and caveats: CVID subjects had higher TCRbeta clonality than healthy controls, most marked in about a third. Repertoire-complication correlations in CVID were limited by patient heterogeneity. In common variable immunodeficiency, TCR beta chains reportedly carried fewer deletions and N-nucleotide insertions.

Blood samples were heparinized, about 4.5 to 8 ml per donor. This clonotype was sampled from a human donor with common variable immunodeficiency. The specimen was peripheral blood mononuclear cells. The genes are TRBV27 and TRBJ2-1; 7 bases fit TRBD2. This CDR3 reads CASSSPTSHEQFF. Partial CDR3 DNA: TGTGCCAGCAGTTCCCCGACTAGCCATGAG.